The 28 T cell receptor beta chains below all came from one sample that was sequenced in a study of T cells in Graves' hyperthyroidism and ophthalmopathy. Authors of the study amplified TCR beta CDR3 regions from RNA transcripts. The TCR CDR3 first-round RT-PCR relied on the HTBI primer set. TCRdb reprocessed the multiplex PCR reads via MiXCR and lists one record per CDR3 protein. The sample lists about 360,000 distinct CDR3 sequences; approximately 15% were seen once. The sequenced sample consisted of blood. The receptors were sampled from a young woman with Graves' hyperthyroidism that later progressed to Graves' ophthalmopathy.

To note about this clonotype: A much bigger clone sits one base away, suggesting this may be a read error. V and J are TRBV30 and TRBJ1-1; D is possibly TRBD1 (5 bases). V lost 3 bases and J 3 bases, leaving 11 bases between the germline ends. The germline gives CDR1 GTSNPN, CDR2 SVGIG (reference sequence). This CDR3 has 13 residues. The CDR3 DNA sequence: TGTGCCTGGAGGGGACGGGGGGACACTGAAGCTTTCTTT. Translated: CAWRGRGDTEAFF.

This clonotype was seen many times. The J gene is TRBJ2-3, the V gene TRBV27, with D uncertain. Germline values: CDR1 MNHEY, CDR2 SMNVEV (reference sequence). The CDR3 loop spans 14 amino acids. Trimming shortened V by 4 bases and J by 6 bases, and 14 bases separated the two germline ends. In nucleotides, the CDR3 is TGTGCCAGCAGTTCTGGGCTCCTAGGCGATACGCAGTATTTT. This encodes CASSSGLLGDTQYF.

Concerning this clonotype: Possible read error: a much larger clone is one base away. J is TRBJ2-1 and V is TRBV2; D is perhaps TRBD2 (6 bases). The CDR3 contains 12 residues. Looked up from germline, CDR1 is SNHLY and CDR2 is FYNNEI. V dropped 8 bases and J dropped 4 bases, with 9 bases sitting between them. The CDR3 reads CASGRIYNEQFF. In DNA form, the CDR3 reads TGTGCCAGCGGGAGGATTTACAATGAGCAGTTCTTC.

The rearrangement uses TRBV4-1 and TRBJ1-4; unclear D gene. With 1 base removed from V and 5 bases from J, the gap between germline ends came to 8 bases. Germline-derived CDR1 and CDR2 are MGHRA and YSYEKL. The length of the CDR3 is 14 residues. CDR3 protein: CASSQGPSNEKLFF. The DNA of the CDR3 is TGCGCCAGCAGCCAAGGGCCGTCGAATGAAAAACTGTTTTTT.

This clonotype was counted a single time. A much larger clone lies one base from this, so it may be a read error. The gene calls are TRBV2 and TRBJ1-4; unclear D gene. Germline loops: CDR1 SNHLY, CDR2 FYNNEI. The CDR3 loop spans 10 amino acids. The CDR3 protein is CASKDEKLLF. The CDR3 DNA follows: TGTGCCAGCAAGGATGAAAAACTGCTTTTT.

The chain has TRBV5-4 and TRBJ2-7; D remains ambiguous. CDR1 and CDR2 (germline): SGHNT, YYREEE (reference sequence). V lost 0 bases and J lost 5, with 6 bases in between. The CDR3 is 12 amino acids. The CDR3 here is CASSLGPDEQYF. CDR3 DNA sequence: TGTGCCAGCAGCTTGGGGCCAGACGAGCAGTACTTC.

This clonotype was found many times. The V call is TRBV20-1, the J call TRBJ2-7, with D maybe TRBD1 (6 bases). The CDR3 covers 13 residues. Trimming left V 6 bases short and J 0 bases short, with 12 bases between. Germline V gene lookup returns CDR1 DFQATT and CDR2 SNEGSKA (reference sequence). CDR3 protein: CSAPDSYSYEQYF. The CDR3 nucleotides read TGCAGTGCCCCGGACAGTTACTCCTACGAGCAGTACTTC.

This clonotype turned up a few times. The chain has TRBV3-1 and TRBJ2-2; no definite D call. Germline assignment: CDR1 LGHDT and CDR2 YNNKEL (reference sequence). V lost 1 base to trimming and J lost 5 bases, with 8 bases between them. This CDR3 spans 14 amino acids. The CDR3 DNA reads as TGTGCCAGCAGCCAAGCGGCCCTAACCGGGGAGCTGTTTTTT. Translated: CASSQAALTGELFF.

This clonotype was detected many times. The rearrangement uses TRBV11-3 and TRBJ2-1; 7 bases agree with TRBD2. The CDR3 totals 16 residues. Per the germline V gene, CDR1 is SGHNT and CDR2 is YENEEA. The J segment lost 0 bases and the V segment lost 5 bases, leaving 7 bases of the junction unmatched. The CDR3 loop is CASSLSGGYSYNEQFF. The DNA for the CDR3 is TGTGCCAGCAGCCTATCGGGGGGATACTCCTACAATGAGCAGTTCTTC.

The table lists this clonotype with a few counts. This rearrangement joins TRBV19 to TRBJ2-3; 7 bases map to TRBD1. Germline trimming cut 7 bases from V and 5 bases from J; bases unmatched to any gene: 9. CDR1 LNHDA and CDR2 SQIVND come from the germline V gene (reference sequence). The CDR3 is made up of 14 amino acids. For the CDR3, the DNA is TGTGCCAGTACCGGACAGGCCAGAGGAGATACGCAGTATTTT. As protein: CASTGQARGDTQYF. Using reference TRBV19 and TRBJ2-3 for the parts outside the CDR3, the full variable domain is DGGITQSPKYLFRKEGQNVTLSCEQNLNHDAMYWYRQDPGQGLRLIYYSQIVNDFQKGDIAEGYSVSREKKESFPLTVTSAQKNPTAFYLCASTGQARGDTQYFGPGTRLTVL.

This clonotype has only a few counts. J is TRBJ2-5 and V is TRBV3-1; the D gene is possibly TRBD1 (5 bases). The V gene's germline CDR1 is LGHDT and CDR2 YNNKEL (reference sequence). V dropped 1 base and J dropped 4 bases, with 10 bases sitting between them. There are 14 residues in the CDR3. CDR3 coding DNA: TGTGCCAGCAGCCAAGTGGCAGGGCGAGAGACCCAGTACTTC. Translated, it gives CASSQVAGRETQYF.

This clonotype was picked up many times. The chain has TRBV6-1 and TRBJ1-1; TRBD1 aligns across 9 bases. With 5 bases clipped from V and 2 bases from J, the junction kept 12 bases outside the gene matches. The CDR3 is 17 amino acids. The germline CDR1 and CDR2 sequences are MNHNS and SASEGT. The CDR3 reads CASSYHISGQGNTEAFF. Here the CDR3 DNA reads TGTGCCAGCAGTTACCATATCTCGGGACAGGGAAACACTGAAGCTTTCTTT.

This clonotype was seen only a few times. This chain links TRBV6-1 with TRBJ2-1; D remains unclear. Looked up from germline, CDR1 is MNHNS and CDR2 is SASEGT. The length of the CDR3 is 15 residues. Trimming took 5 bases from V and 7 from J, leaving 18 bases between them. The CDR3 sequence: CASSSQVWFRNEQFF. The DNA for the CDR3 is TGTGCCAGCAGTTCCCAGGTTTGGTTCCGGAATGAGCAGTTCTTC.

This clonotype was seen at least ten times. The chain employs TRBV20-1 and TRBJ2-1; TRBD2 matches 8 bases. Germline CDR1 reads DFQATT; CDR2 reads SNEGSKA (reference sequence). This CDR3 has 17 residues. V was pared by 1 base and J by 4 bases, with 12 bases of the junction left unmatched. CDR3 nucleotide sequence: TGCAGTGCTAGAGCCTTATCGGGCACTAGCGGTTACAATGAGCAGTTCTTC. It codes for CSARALSGTSGYNEQFF.

In this sample, this clonotype turned up many times. The rearrangement joins TRBV28 to TRBJ2-3, with D perhaps matching TRBD2 (5 bases). This CDR3 contains 14 residues. Germline V CDR1 and CDR2: MDHEN, SYDVKM. Trimming took off 2 bases at V and 1 base at J, with 7 bases between the two ends. In DNA, the CDR3 is TGTGCCAGCAGTTTAAGTAGCGGCACAGATACGCAGTATTTT. This sequence encodes CASSLSSGTDTQYF.

This chain joins TRBV7-9 and TRBJ2-1; 7 bases are shared with TRBD1. This CDR3 region has 15 residues. CDR1 is SEHNR, CDR2 FQNEAQ, per germline (reference sequence). V shed 5 bases, J shed 0 bases, and the junction held 4 bases outside the gene matches. The CDR3 region has the DNA TGTGCCAGCAGCCCTGGACAGGTCTCCTACAATGAGCAGTTCTTC. Protein sequence: CASSPGQVSYNEQFF. Based on the CDR3 plus reference TRBV7-9 and TRBJ2-1, the full variable domain is DTGVSQNPRHKITKRGQNVTFRCDPISEHNRLYWYRQTLGQGPEFLTYFQNEAQLEKSRLLSDRFSAERPKGSFSTLEIQRTEQGDSAMYLCASSPGQVSYNEQFFGPGTRLTVL.

In this sample, this clonotype turned up many times. This chain uses TRBV7-2 with TRBJ2-1; D may correspond to TRBD1 or TRBD2 (5 bases each). There are 13 residues in the CDR3. CDR1 is SGHTA, CDR2 FQGNSA, per germline. V dropped 5 bases and J dropped 8 bases, with 13 bases sitting between them. CDR3 in DNA: TGTGCCAGCAGCCCGGGGCCCAGGGATGAGCAGTTCTTC. Protein sequence: CASSPGPRDEQFF.

The chain is built from TRBV2 and TRBJ2-1; no clear D gene. The CDR3 totals 10 residues. Germline lookup yields CDR1 SNHLY and CDR2 FYNNEI. Trimming cost V 6 bases and J 16 bases, with 13 bases left between them. The CDR3 region is CASRAPPDFF. CDR3 sequence (DNA): TGTGCCAGCAGGGCACCTCCTGACTTCTTC.

This clonotype was picked up many times. J is TRBJ2-3 and V is TRBV12-5; D is unclear. The CDR3 runs 13 residues. The germline CDR1 and CDR2 sequences are LGHNT and FRNRAP. The V and J ends lost 4 bases and 7 bases respectively, with 12 bases between them. CDR3 loop: CASGSTSDHTQYF. The CDR3 nucleotides are TGTGCTAGTGGTTCGACCAGTGATCATACGCAGTATTTT.

The CDR3 DNA reads TGTGCCAGCCGTCCGGGGACAACGAACACCGGGGAGCTGTTTTTT. It codes for CASRPGTTNTGELFF. This rearrangement joins TRBV5-5 to TRBJ2-2, with TRBD1 as a possible D gene (6 bases). The CDR3 runs 15 residues. V was shortened by 7 bases and J by 0 bases, with 13 bases between the two germline ends. Germline CDR1 SGHKS, CDR2 YYEKEE (reference sequence).

V is TRBV7-9 and J is TRBJ2-6, with D possibly being TRBD2 (6 bases). In germline, CDR1 is SEHNR, CDR2 FQNEAQ (reference sequence). This CDR3 spans 18 amino acids. V gave up 3 bases and J gave up 0 bases, with 15 bases separating them. CDR3 protein: CASSFYGGTHSGANVLTF. As DNA, the CDR3 is TGTGCCAGCAGCTTTTATGGGGGGACGCACTCTGGGGCCAACGTCCTGACTTTC.

This clonotype showed up just a few times. The chain uses TRBV28 and TRBJ2-1; D might be TRBD2 (6 bases). This CDR3 contains 14 residues. The V end lost 2 bases, the J end lost 5 bases, and 10 bases lay between the germline ends. Germline V gene lookup returns CDR1 MDHEN and CDR2 SYDVKM. The CDR3 DNA reads TGTGCCAGCAGTTTACGAGCGGGCGACAATGAGCAGTTCTTC. It encodes CASSLRAGDNEQFF.

The CDR3 sequence is CASSRGQGFNSPLHF. CDR3 nucleotide sequence: TGTGCCAGCAGTAGGGGGCAGGGGTTCAATTCACCCCTCCACTTT. V and J are TRBV27 and TRBJ1-6; 7 bases are shared with TRBD1. The CDR3 is made up of 15 amino acids. The trim removed 5 bases at V and 7 bases at J, leaving 8 bases unmatched. In germline, CDR1 is MNHEY, CDR2 SMNVEV (reference sequence).

There are a few counts of this clonotype. The chain carries TRBV28 and TRBJ2-2; 8 bases match TRBD1. Unmatched junction bases numbered 6, after V lost 6 bases and J lost 3 bases. Germline values: CDR1 MDHEN, CDR2 SYDVKM. This CDR3 contains 15 residues. This CDR3 is CASSLDRGDTGELFF. The CDR3 DNA reads as TGTGCCAGCAGCCTCGACAGGGGCGACACCGGGGAGCTGTTTTTT. The complete variable domain, with remaining parts taken from reference TRBV28 and TRBJ2-2, reads DVKVTQSSRYLVKRTGEKVFLECVQDMDHENMFWYRQDPGLGLRLIYFSYDVKMKEKGDIPEGYSVSREKKERFSLILESASTNQTSMYLCASSLDRGDTGELFFGEGSRLTVL.

The rearrangement joins TRBV5-1 to TRBJ2-3; D gene uncertain. Trimming pared 1 base from V and 4 bases from J, leaving 7 bases between. The CDR3 runs to 13 residues. CDR1 is SGHRS, CDR2 YFSETQ, per germline. The CDR3 DNA is TGCGCCAGCAGCTTGCCAGACTCAGATACGCAGTATTTT. Translated, it gives CASSLPDSDTQYF.

This clonotype was recorded at least ten times. The chain joins TRBV13 to TRBJ1-1; possibly TRBD1 for D (5 bases). The CDR3 is 14 amino acids. V shed 6 bases and J shed 6 bases, with 17 bases lying between them. Per the germline V gene, CDR1 is PRHDT and CDR2 is FYEKMQ (reference sequence). CDR3 amino acids: CASSQSGGPPEAFF. In nucleotides, the CDR3 is TGTGCCAGCAGTCAATCCGGGGGACCGCCTGAAGCTTTCTTT.

The chain is built from TRBV10-2 and TRBJ2-1; no clear D gene. The CDR3 has 11 amino acids. CDR1 WSHSY and CDR2 SAAADI come from the germline V gene. V lost 7 bases to trimming and J lost 5 bases, with 6 bases between them. The CDR3 sequence is CASMLDNEQFF. CDR3 coding DNA: TGCGCCAGCATGTTGGACAATGAGCAGTTCTTC.

This clonotype was recorded many times. The chain couples TRBV20-1 to TRBJ2-1; D is unresolved. There are 16 residues in the CDR3. Germline CDR1 DFQATT, CDR2 SNEGSKA (reference sequence). V lost 2 bases to trimming and J lost 5 bases, with 19 bases between them. As DNA, the CDR3 is TGCAGTGCTAGAAGTTTTTCCCAGATAGGGAACAATGAGCAGTTCTTC. Its translation: CSARSFSQIGNNEQFF.